The rows below give T cell receptor beta chains drawn from one sample of a study of lymphopenia after photon versus proton radiotherapy. Repertoires were generated with immunoSEQ multiplex PCR, while TCRdb's copy carries only in-frame clones and drops some. The sample lists about 35,000 clones, more than 85% occurring once. The starting material was peripheral blood, obtained from a patient treated with photon-based radiotherapy. Receptors originate from a man aged 55 to 70 with cholangiocarcinoma. Each CDR3 is given with its conserved first and last residue. A D gene is named only where the DNA matches it firmly. The size entry is marked missing in some rows and otherwise reads once, few, many or a size class.

TRBV2	once	TRBJ2-2	.	CASNLEEVGELFF	TGTGCCAGCAATCTAGAAGAGGTCGGGGAGCTGTTTTTT
TRBV7-6	.	TRBJ1-4	.	CASSLEGYNEKLFF	TGTGCCAGCAGCTTAGAGGGCTATAATGAAAAACTGTTTTTT
TRBV6-5	.	TRBJ2-1	TRBD2	CASSRLAGVKNEQFF	TGTGCCAGCAGCAGACTAGCGGGAGTTAAAAATGAGCAGTTCTTC
TRBV5-4	.	TRBJ1-4	.	CASSERGSGLAATNEKLFF	TGTGCCAGCAGCGAACGAGGTTCAGGGCTTGCCGCAACTAATGAAAAACTGTTTTTT
TRBV20-1	.	TRBJ2-7	TRBD1	CSASTGDEQYF	TGCAGTGCTAGCACAGGGGACGAGCAGTACTTC
TRBV6-5	.	TRBJ2-1	TRBD2	CASSYSSGGPGEQFF	TGTGCCAGCAGTTACTCGAGCGGGGGTCCCGGGGAGCAGTTCTTC
TRBV27	.	TRBJ1-1	TRBD1	CASSFSRGLTTEAFF	TGTGCCAGCAGTTTCTCCAGGGGGCTTACCACTGAAGCTTTCTTT
TRBV28	few	TRBJ2-3	TRBD1	CASRTGGDGTDTQYF	TGTGCCAGCAGAACAGGGGGCGACGGCACAGATACGCAGTATTTT
TRBV5-1	.	TRBJ2-2	.	CASSLGASGNTGELFF	TGCGCCAGCAGCCTGGGGGCTAGCGGGAACACCGGGGAGCTGTTTTTT
TRBV2	.	TRBJ2-2	.	CASSEIGTGELFF	TGTGCCAGCAGTGAAATCGGGACCGGGGAGCTGTTTTTT
TRBV28	.	TRBJ2-3	TRBD2	CASSLAGGPDTQYF	TGTGCCAGCTCCTTAGCGGGAGGCCCAGATACGCAGTATTTT
TRBV11-3	.	TRBJ2-1	.	CASSLDPGLQYNEQFF	TGTGCCAGCAGCTTAGATCCGGGACTTCAATACAATGAGCAGTTCTTC
TRBV14	once	TRBJ2-2	TRBD1	CASSQATGVESNTGELFF	TGTGCCAGCAGCCAAGCGACAGGGGTAGAGTCCAACACCGGGGAGCTGTTTTTT
TRBV5-6	.	TRBJ1-1	TRBD1	CASRLDRGFLNTEAFF	TGTGCCAGCAGATTAGACAGGGGGTTCTTGAACACTGAAGCTTTCTTT
TRBV6-6	.	TRBJ2-1	.	CASSFGRGSPYNEQFF	TGTGCCAGCAGTTTCGGAAGGGGATCGCCCTACAATGAGCAGTTCTTC
TRBV6-5	once	TRBJ1-1	TRBD1	CASSYSLVQGVTEAFF	TGTGCCAGCAGTTACTCCCTCGTACAGGGGGTTACTGAAGCTTTCTTT
TRBV4-3	.	TRBJ1-3	.	CASSQDRATGNTIYF	TGCGCCAGCAGCCAAGACAGGGCGACGGGAAACACCATATATTTT
TRBV2	.	TRBJ2-1	TRBD1	CASSRDRGLYNEQFF	TGTGCCAGCAGTAGGGACAGGGGGCTTTACAATGAGCAGTTCTTC
TRBV9	.	TRBJ2-3	.	CASSVGDFKVADTQYF	TGTGCCAGCAGCGTAGGGGACTTTAAGGTGGCAGATACGCAGTATTTT
TRBV6-1	.	TRBJ1-4	TRBD1	CASRGQATNEKLFF	TGTGCCAGCAGGGGACAGGCAACTAATGAAAAACTGTTTTTT
TRBV19	.	TRBJ1-1	.	CASSKSRGSDTEAFF	TGTGCCAGTAGTAAGTCGCGGGGCTCGGACACTGAAGCTTTCTTT
TRBV19	.	TRBJ2-7	.	CASSMGVQYSYEQYF	TGTGCCAGTAGTATGGGGGTCCAGTACTCCTACGAGCAGTACTTC
TRBV6-1	.	TRBJ2-7	.	CASSETGPYYEQYF	TGTGCCAGCAGTGAGACGGGGCCTTACTACGAGCAGTACTTC
TRBV29-1	.	TRBJ2-1	TRBD2	CSAVLAGAYYNEQFF	TGCAGCGCCGTTCTAGCGGGAGCTTACTACAATGAGCAGTTCTTC
TRBV7-9	.	TRBJ2-3	.	CASRESTDTQYF	TGTGCCAGCAGGGAGAGCACAGATACGCAGTATTTT
TRBV10-3	once	TRBJ2-7	.	CAISEAETLSYEQYF	TGTGCCATCAGTGAGGCGGAGACCCTATCCTACGAGCAGTACTTC
TRBV2	.	TRBJ1-2	.	CASILDSGRNGYTF	TGTGCCAGCATTCTAGACTCGGGGCGTAATGGCTACACCTTC
TRBV5-1	.	TRBJ1-2	.	CASSLDGAFPYGYTF	TGCGCCAGCAGCTTGGATGGCGCTTTTCCTTATGGCTACACCTTC
TRBV6-6	.	TRBJ2-1	.	CASSLQPYNEQFF	TGTGCCAGCAGTTTACAACCCTACAATGAGCAGTTCTTC
TRBV30	.	TRBJ1-5	.	CAWVGTEGNQPQHF	TGTGCCTGGGTTGGGACGGAGGGCAATCAGCCCCAGCATTTT
TRBV7-3	.	TRBJ1-3	.	CASSLDPLGSGNTIYF	TGTGCCAGCAGCTTGGACCCACTCGGCTCTGGAAACACCATATATTTT
TRBV20-1	.	TRBJ2-7	.	CSVRGTHEQYF	TGCAGTGTTCGGGGTACCCACGAGCAGTACTTC
TRBV27	few	TRBJ2-1	TRBD1	CASSPPLDRSPLYNEQFF	TGTGCCAGCAGTCCACCCTTGGACAGGTCCCCCCTCTACAATGAGCAGTTCTTC
TRBV6-5	.	TRBJ1-5	.	CASSSGGPQHF	TGTGCCAGCAGCTCTGGTGGGCCCCAGCATTTT
TRBV28	.	TRBJ1-5	.	CASSFGRSNQPQHF	TGTGCCAGCAGTTTTGGTCGTAGCAATCAGCCCCAGCATTTT
TRBV18	.	TRBJ2-2	.	CASSNDLNTGELFF	TGTGCCAGCTCAAATGATCTGAACACCGGGGAGCTGTTTTTT
TRBV6-1	.	TRBJ2-3	TRBD1	CASSAPTGGFTDTQYF	TGTGCCAGCAGTGCACCGACAGGGGGATTCACAGATACGCAGTATTTT
TRBV5-1	.	TRBJ2-7	TRBD1	CASSLAQTQGISSYEQYF	TGCGCCAGCAGCTTGGCACAAACACAGGGGATAAGCTCCTACGAGCAGTACTTC
TRBV10-2	.	TRBJ2-2	TRBD2	CASSGGGWTGELFF	TGCGCCAGCAGTGGCGGGGGGTGGACCGGGGAGCTGTTTTTT